These 10 T cell receptor beta chains were sequenced from one sample in a study of cytomegalovirus exposure and HLA in healthy donors (dated by TCRdb to 2015 to 2018). The method behind the library was the immunoSEQ multiplex PCR assay. A mixture of 60 forward primers for TCR Vbeta segments and 13 reverse primers for TCR Jbeta segments was used in the multiplex PCR. This is the immuneACCESS table as TCRdb keeps it, with only in-frame sequences that have V and J called. A part of the clones is gone; compared with another copy, unresolved V genes explain less than half, and the rest is unexplained. This sample has about 200,000 clones in its table, and approximately 82% of those were observed once. 1.5% to 2% of the sample is taken by the ten largest. The sequencing sample was made of PBMCs. The receptors here all came from a woman between 18 and 30 years old in good health and CMV-seronegative.

This clone has just one count. The chain recombines TRBV7-2 with TRBJ1-4; possible D gene TRBD1, 5 bases. Trimming stripped 0 bases from V and 6 bases from J, with 5 bases between. The CDR3 is 13 amino acids. CDR1 is SGHTA, CDR2 FQGNSA, per germline. DNA for the CDR3: TGTGCCAGCAGCTTAGCAGGGGATGAAAAACTGTTTTTT. Translating gives CASSLAGDEKLFF.

The J gene is TRBJ1-2, the V gene TRBV2, with 7 bases lining up with TRBD1. V shed 7 bases, J shed 2 bases, and the junction held 7 bases outside the gene matches. Germline CDR1 and CDR2: SNHLY and FYNNEI. The CDR3 has 14 amino acids. The CDR3, as DNA: TGTGCCAGCAAAGGGGACAGCCTAAACTATGGCTACACCTTC. This translates into CASKGDSLNYGYTF.

This clone has a handful of counts. The rearrangement uses TRBV5-1 and TRBJ2-1; 9 bases are shared with TRBD1. This CDR3 has 15 residues. V trimming: 7 bases; J trimming: 2 bases; junction bases outside the gene matches: 7. CDR1 is SGHRS, CDR2 YFSETQ, per germline. In DNA, the CDR3 is TGCGCCAGCGGGGACAGGGCTTTACCCTACAATGAGCAGTTCTTC. This sequence encodes CASGDRALPYNEQFF.

CDR3 DNA: TGTGCCAGCAGCGTAGAGGACAGGCCTTATTCACCCCTCCACTTT. Its protein product is CASSVEDRPYSPLHF. The chain is built from TRBV9 and TRBJ1-6; 7 positions match TRBD1. This CDR3 spans 15 amino acids. V dropped 0 bases and J dropped 8; count of bases not matched to a gene: 5. Germline V CDR1 and CDR2: SGDLS, YYNGEE.

The chain combines TRBV7-9 with TRBJ2-7; D is possibly TRBD1 (6 bases). V shed 3 bases and J shed 7 bases, with 16 bases lying between them. Germline CDR1 and CDR2: SEHNR and FQNEAQ (reference sequence). The CDR3 runs 14 residues. In DNA form, the CDR3 reads TGTGCCAGCAGCTTCTTCGGACAGTACAGAGAGCAGTACTTC. It translates to CASSFFGQYREQYF.

CDR3 bases: TGCGCCAGCCCGGGGAACTCAGATACGCAGTATTTT. This sequence encodes CASPGNSDTQYF. The chain has TRBV23-1 and TRBJ2-3; TRBD2 might be the D (5 bases). TRBV23-1 is classed as an ORF, of uncertain function. Trimming took 8 bases from V and 4 from J, leaving 10 bases between them. The CDR3 extends over 12 amino acids.

This chain uses TRBV19 with TRBJ1-2; maybe TRBD1 (6 bases). The V and J ends lost 4 bases and 2 bases respectively, with 8 bases between them. Germline V gene data show CDR1 as LNHDA and CDR2 as SQIVND (reference sequence). The CDR3 consists of 13 residues. The CDR3 coding sequence is TGTGCCAGTAGTAGGACAGCAAACTATGGCTACACCTTC. Translation: CASSRTANYGYTF.

The V call is TRBV5-4, the J call TRBJ1-2; 11 bases line up with TRBD1. Germline values: CDR1 SGHNT, CDR2 YYREEE (reference sequence). Trimming at V came to 0 bases and at J to 3 bases, leaving 1 base not matched to a gene. The CDR3 is made up of 15 amino acids. Here the CDR3 reads CASSLGDRGYYGYTF. CDR3 DNA: TGTGCCAGCAGCTTGGGGGACAGGGGGTACTATGGCTACACCTTC. The whole variable domain, filled in from reference TRBV5-4 and TRBJ1-2, reads ETGVTQSPTHLIKTRGQQVTLRCSSQSGHNTVSWYQQALGQGPQFIFQYYREEENGRGNFPPRFSGLQFPNYSSELNVNALELDDSALYLCASSLGDRGYYGYTFGSGTRLTVV.

The chain uses TRBV18 and TRBJ1-3; D call uncertain. Germline lookup yields CDR1 KGHSH and CDR2 LQKENI. The V end was cut by 3 bases, the J end by 0 bases, with 6 bases between. CDR3 length: 14 residues. CDR3 sequence reads: CASSPRRSGNTIYF. The CDR3 DNA reads as TGTGCCAGCTCACCGAGGCGCTCTGGAAACACCATATATTTT.

The CDR3 DNA reads TGCGCCAGCAGAAACGGACAGGGGGGGTCCTACGAGCAGTACTTC. It codes for CASRNGQGGSYEQYF. The chain uses TRBV5-1 and TRBJ2-7; TRBD1 aligns across 10 bases. CDR1 is SGHRS and CDR2 is YFSETQ in the germline V gene. Trimming cost V 5 bases and J 1 base; bases outside gene matches: 6. This CDR3 contains 15 residues.